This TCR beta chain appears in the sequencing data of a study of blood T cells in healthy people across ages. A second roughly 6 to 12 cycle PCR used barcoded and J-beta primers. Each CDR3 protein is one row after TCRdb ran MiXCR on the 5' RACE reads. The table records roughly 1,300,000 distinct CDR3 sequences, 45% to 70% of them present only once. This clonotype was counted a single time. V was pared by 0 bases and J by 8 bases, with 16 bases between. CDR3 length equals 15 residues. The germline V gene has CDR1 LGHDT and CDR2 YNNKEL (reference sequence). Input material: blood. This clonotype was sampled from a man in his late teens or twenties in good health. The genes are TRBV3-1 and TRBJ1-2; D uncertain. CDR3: CASSQEGSYLGGYTF. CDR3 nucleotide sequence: TGTGCCAGCAGCCAAGAAGGTTCTTATCTAGGAGGCTACACCTTC. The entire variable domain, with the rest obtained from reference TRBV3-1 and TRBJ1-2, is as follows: DTAVSQTPKYLVTQMGNDKSIKCEQNLGHDTMYWYKQDSKKFLKIMFSYNNKELIINETVPNRFSPKSPDKAHLNLHINSLELGDSAVYFCASSQEGSYLGGYTFGSGTRLTVV.